These 17 T cell receptor beta chains came from one sample sequenced in a study of cytomegalovirus exposure and HLA in healthy donors. The PCR made use of 60 Vbeta and 13 Jbeta primers. Some clones are missing from TCRdb's copy, which holds only in-frame ones; the method was immunoSEQ multiplex PCR. The sample lists fewer than 110,000 clones, around 67% occurring once. The sample consisted of PBMCs. These receptor sequences come from a middle-aged woman in good health and CMV-seropositive.

This clone was detected a few times. The chain carries TRBV11-2 and TRBJ1-1; possible D gene TRBD1, 5 bases. This CDR3 has 16 amino acids. In germline, CDR1 is SGHAT, CDR2 FQNNGV. The V end was cut by 4 bases, the J end by 0 bases, with 15 bases between. The CDR3 protein is CASSSLKWGVNTEAFF. CDR3 bases: TGTGCCAGCAGCTCTCTGAAATGGGGGGTGAACACTGAAGCTTTCTTT.

This clone was counted a few times. One end of the junction does not line up with germline, which may come from a read error. Here the CDR3 reads CSVKDREEATEAFF. The CDR3 DNA is TGCAGCGTTAAAGACAGGGAAGAGGCAACTGAAGCTTTCTTT. The chain joins TRBV29-1 to TRBJ1-1, with 7 bases aligning to TRBD1. Germline V CDR1 and CDR2: SQVTM, ANQGSEA. The CDR3 is 14 amino acids. Combining the CDR3 with reference TRBV29-1 and TRBJ1-1 gives the whole variable domain SAVISQKPSRDICQRGTSLTIQCQVDSQVTMMFWYRQQPGQSLTLIATANQGSEATYESGFVIDKFPISRPNLTFSTLTVSNMSPEDSSIYLCSVKDREEATEAFFGQGTRLTVV.

On this clone itself: One end of the junction is discordant with germline, which a read error may explain. The chain combines TRBV16 with TRBJ1-2; possible D gene TRBD1, 6 bases. There are 13 residues in the CDR3. Per the germline V gene, CDR1 is KGHSY and CDR2 is FQNENV. The DNA of the CDR3 is TGTGCCAACAGCGCTGACAGGACCAATGGCTACACCTTC. It translates to CANSADRTNGYTF.

The J gene is TRBJ2-5, the V gene TRBV7-6, with a tentative D call TRBD1 (6 bases). Trimming cost V 4 bases and J 3 bases, with 12 bases left between them. The CDR3 is made up of 14 amino acids. Germline CDR1 and CDR2: SGHVS and FNYEAQ. Here the CDR3 reads CASSYQQGKETQYF. In nucleotides, the CDR3 is TGTGCCAGCAGCTACCAACAGGGAAAAGAGACCCAGTACTTC.

With regard to this clone: This sample also contains other DNA sequences that code for the same CDR3. The genes are TRBV20-1 and TRBJ1-5; D not resolved. The V end lost 6 bases, the J end lost 7 bases, and 10 bases lay between the germline ends. CDR3 size: 11 residues. Looked up from germline, CDR1 is DFQATT and CDR2 is SNEGSKA (reference sequence). In DNA, the CDR3 is TGCAGTGCATCTTCGGGGCAGCCCCAGCATTTT. It specifies CSASSGQPQHF.

The V and J genes are TRBV5-1 and TRBJ2-3; maybe TRBD1 (6 bases). Per the germline V gene, CDR1 is SGHRS and CDR2 is YFSETQ. V was trimmed by 4 bases and J by 0 bases, leaving 15 bases between them. The CDR3 is 16 residues long. CDR3 sequence reads: CASSRTATLSTDTQYF. In DNA, the CDR3 is TGCGCCAGCAGCAGGACAGCAACACTTAGCACAGATACGCAGTATTTT.

The chain combines TRBV29-1 with TRBJ2-7; the D gene is possibly TRBD1 (5 bases). Germline V lookup: CDR1 SQVTM, CDR2 ANQGSEA. CDR3 length: 12 residues. Trimming removed 7 bases from V and 0 bases from J, with 10 bases in between. CDR3 DNA sequence: TGCAGCGCCCGACAGACCTCCTACGAGCAGTACTTC. Protein: CSARQTSYEQYF.

This chain connects TRBV27 to TRBJ1-1; tentatively, D is TRBD1 (5 bases). Germline V gene sequence: CDR1 MNHEY, CDR2 SMNVEV (reference sequence). The CDR3 is made up of 14 amino acids. V was clipped by 6 bases and J by 0 bases, with 11 bases between them. The CDR3 spells CASRRQGLNTEAFF. The CDR3 DNA reads as TGTGCCAGCAGGCGTCAGGGTCTGAACACTGAAGCTTTCTTT.

The V and J genes are TRBV7-9 and TRBJ2-3; 7 bases are a match to TRBD1. Germline CDR1 SEHNR, CDR2 FQNEAQ (reference sequence). The CDR3 has 17 residues. Germline trimming cut 5 bases from V and 6 bases from J; bases unmatched to any gene: 17. The chain's CDR3 is CASSPLPGTAEWDTQYF. Written as DNA, the CDR3 is TGTGCCAGCAGCCCCCTCCCTGGGACAGCGGAATGGGATACGCAGTATTTT.

The chain carries TRBV7-2 and TRBJ2-1, with TRBD2 identical over 11 bases. This CDR3 has 15 residues. V lost 3 bases to trimming and J lost 7 bases; unmatched junction nucleotides: 5. The germline gives CDR1 SGHTA, CDR2 FQGNSA. CDR3 protein: CASSLASGGLNEQFF. The CDR3 DNA sequence: TGTGCCAGCAGCTTGGCTAGCGGGGGGCTGAATGAGCAGTTCTTC.

The V gene is TRBV19, the J gene TRBJ1-4; TRBD1 agrees at 7 bases. The V and J ends lost 0 bases and 7 bases, in that order; junction bases with no gene match: 5. Per the germline V gene, CDR1 is LNHDA and CDR2 is SQIVND (reference sequence). CDR3 size: 15 residues. Here the CDR3 DNA reads TGTGCCAGTAGTATAGATCTCAACAGGGGTGAAAAACTGTTTTTT. Amino acid sequence: CASSIDLNRGEKLFF.

The V gene is TRBV19, the J gene TRBJ2-5, with D tentatively TRBD1 (6 bases). The CDR3 is 12 residues long. Germline V lookup: CDR1 LNHDA, CDR2 SQIVND (reference sequence). V was cut by 3 bases and J by 5 bases, with 7 bases left in between. As DNA, the CDR3 is TGTGCCAGTAGTATTGGGGGCGAGACCCAGTACTTC. Translation: CASSIGGETQYF.

The rearrangement links TRBV7-9 to TRBJ2-5, with D possibly matching TRBD2 (5 bases). This CDR3 is built from 16 residues. V lost 5 bases to trimming and J lost 2 bases, with 18 bases between them. Germline CDR1 reads SEHNR; CDR2 reads FQNEAQ (reference sequence). CDR3 coding DNA: TGTGCCAGCAGCCGGCGGACTGGACGACTGCAAGAGACCCAGTACTTC. Its protein product is CASSRRTGRLQETQYF.

As regards this clone: The sample has other DNA sequences that encode this CDR3 too. The gene calls are TRBV30 and TRBJ2-4, with TRBD2 as a possible D gene (7 bases). CDR1 GTSNPN and CDR2 SVGIG come from the germline V gene (reference sequence). CDR3 length: 13 residues. The V end lost 2 bases, the J end lost 7 bases, and 12 bases lay between the germline ends. CDR3 sequence (DNA): TGTGCCTGGAGTCGGGGGGCCGAGAACATTCAGTACTTC. It yields the protein CAWSRGAENIQYF.

The chain combines TRBV5-1 with TRBJ1-4; D ambiguous. The CDR3 totals 14 residues. Germline V gene data show CDR1 as SGHRS and CDR2 as YFSETQ. V was shortened by 0 bases and J by 7 bases, with 10 bases between the two germline ends. The DNA of the CDR3 is TGCGCCAGCAGCTTGGGGCAGTCTCTTGAAAAACTGTTTTTT. It encodes CASSLGQSLEKLFF. The full variable domain, its missing parts supplied by reference TRBV5-1 and TRBJ1-4, is KAGVTQTPRYLIKTRGQQVTLSCSPISGHRSVSWYQQTPGQGLQFLFEYFSETQRNKGNFPGRFSGRQFSNSRSEMNVSTLELGDSALYLCASSLGQSLEKLFFGSGTQLSVL.

This chain links TRBV9 with TRBJ1-6, with D perhaps matching TRBD1 (5 bases). The CDR3 extends over 16 amino acids. The germline V gene has CDR1 SGDLS and CDR2 YYNGEE. The V end was cut by 0 bases, the J end by 7 bases, with 14 bases between. The CDR3 loop is CASSVDPGFGNSPLHF. CDR3 nucleotide sequence: TGTGCCAGCAGCGTAGACCCAGGGTTTGGAAATTCACCCCTCCACTTT.

Turning to this clone: At one boundary the junction diverges from the germline segment, which might be a read error. The chain links TRBV11-2 to TRBJ2-3, with 11 bases identical to TRBD2. This CDR3 has 14 amino acids. Germline V gene sequence: CDR1 SGHAT, CDR2 FQNNGV. CDR3 nucleotide sequence: TGTGCCAGCCGTCTAGCGGGGGGCACAGATGCGCAGTATTTT. The encoded protein is CASRLAGGTDAQYF.